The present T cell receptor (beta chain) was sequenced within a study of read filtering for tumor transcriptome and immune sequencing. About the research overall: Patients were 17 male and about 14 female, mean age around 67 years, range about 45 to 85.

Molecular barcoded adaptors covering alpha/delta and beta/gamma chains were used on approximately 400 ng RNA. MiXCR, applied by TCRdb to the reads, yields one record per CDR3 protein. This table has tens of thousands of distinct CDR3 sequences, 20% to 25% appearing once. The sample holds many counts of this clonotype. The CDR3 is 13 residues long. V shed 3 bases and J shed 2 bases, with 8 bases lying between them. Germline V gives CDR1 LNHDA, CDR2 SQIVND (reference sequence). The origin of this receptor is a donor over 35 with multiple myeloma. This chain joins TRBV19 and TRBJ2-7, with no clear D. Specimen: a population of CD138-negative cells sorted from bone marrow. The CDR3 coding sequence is TGTGCCAGTAGTATTTTAGGGACCTACGAGCAGTACTTC. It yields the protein CASSILGTYEQYF.